This T cell receptor (beta chain) was retrieved from a study of shared clonotypes between healthy human individuals. On the study more broadly: Donors were a couple of women and three men aged 18 to 49.

Trimming took 1 base from V and 2 from J; bases not matched to a gene: 10. CDR1 is MGHRA and CDR2 is YSYEKL in the germline V gene. The CDR3 has 18 amino acids. Some clones are missing from TCRdb's copy, which holds only in-frame ones; the method was immunoSEQ multiplex PCR. The sample has about 2.4 million clones, around nine tenths seen once. CD45RA+ naive and CD45RA-negative memory subsets were separated from CD4+ cells. This chain joins TRBV4-1 and TRBJ2-5; 10 nucleotides match TRBD1. Sequenced: naive CD4+ T cells sorted from blood. Subset: CD45RA+ positively selected. This clonotype was obtained from a man aged 18 to 29 in good health. In DNA, the CDR3 is TGCGCCAGCAGCCAAGGCGACAGGGGGCCCGCGCGACAAGAGACCCAGTACTTC. Protein sequence: CASSQGDRGPARQETQYF.